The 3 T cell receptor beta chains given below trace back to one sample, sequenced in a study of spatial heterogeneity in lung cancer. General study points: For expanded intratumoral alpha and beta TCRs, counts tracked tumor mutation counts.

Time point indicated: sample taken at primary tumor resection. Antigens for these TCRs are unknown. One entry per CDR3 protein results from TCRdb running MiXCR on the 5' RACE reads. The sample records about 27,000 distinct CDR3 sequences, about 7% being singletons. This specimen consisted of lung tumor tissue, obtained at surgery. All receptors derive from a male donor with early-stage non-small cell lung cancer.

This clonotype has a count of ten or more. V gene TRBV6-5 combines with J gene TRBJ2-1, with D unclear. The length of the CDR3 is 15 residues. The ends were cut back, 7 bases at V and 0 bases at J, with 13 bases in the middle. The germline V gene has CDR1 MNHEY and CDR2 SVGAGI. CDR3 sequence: CASKIYLGSYNEQFF. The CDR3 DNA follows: TGTGCCAGCAAGATTTACTTGGGCTCCTACAATGAGCAGTTCTTC.

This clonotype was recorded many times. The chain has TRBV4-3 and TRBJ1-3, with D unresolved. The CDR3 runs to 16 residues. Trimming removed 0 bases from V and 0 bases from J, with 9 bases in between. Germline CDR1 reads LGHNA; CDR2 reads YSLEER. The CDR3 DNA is TGCGCCAGCAGCCAAGAGAGTCAGGCCTCTGGAAACACCATATATTTT. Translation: CASSQESQASGNTIYF.

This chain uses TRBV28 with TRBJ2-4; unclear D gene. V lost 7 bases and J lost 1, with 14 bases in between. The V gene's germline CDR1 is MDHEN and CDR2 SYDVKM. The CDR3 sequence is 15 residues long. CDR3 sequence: CASTHSQFAKNIQYF. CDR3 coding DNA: TGTGCCAGCACCCACAGCCAATTTGCCAAAAACATTCAGTACTTC.